The 9 T cell receptor beta chains reported below all come from one sample, sequenced in a study of shared clonotypes between healthy human individuals. Using immunoSEQ multiplex PCR, the repertoire was profiled, and TCRdb retains in-frame clones only, with some absent. The sample yields around 1,000,000 clones, around three quarters seen once. What was sequenced was memory CD4+ T cells from PBMCs. Sample subset: CD45RA-negative fraction. These receptors were obtained from a man aged 18 to 35 in good health. Some clones in this sample may be carry-over from other donors' samples.

The CDR3 sequence is CASSFAVNYGYTF. The CDR3 DNA reads TGTGCCAGCAGCTTTGCAGTTAACTATGGCTACACCTTC. This rearrangement joins TRBV11-2 to TRBJ1-2, with D unclear. V shed 3 bases and J shed 1 base, with 6 bases lying between them. Germline CDR1 and CDR2: SGHAT and FQNNGV. This CDR3 comprises 13 residues.

The gene calls are TRBV13 and TRBJ2-1; D might be TRBD1 or TRBD2, each matching 5 bases. The CDR3 is 15 amino acids. Germline loops: CDR1 PRHDT, CDR2 FYEKMQ (reference sequence). The V end was cut by 2 bases, the J end by 0 bases, with 8 bases between. In nucleotides, the CDR3 is TGTGCCAGCAGCTTACCAGGGAGCTCCTACAATGAGCAGTTCTTC. Translating gives CASSLPGSSYNEQFF.

This sequence joins TRBV7-9 and TRBJ2-1, with TRBD1 as a possible D gene (5 bases). The germline CDR1 and CDR2 sequences are SEHNR and FQNEAQ (reference sequence). V lost 0 bases and J 12 bases, leaving 6 bases between the germline ends. CDR3 length: 11 residues. CDR3 sequence reads: CASSLAGVQFF. As DNA, the CDR3 is TGTGCCAGCAGCTTAGCAGGGGTGCAGTTCTTC. Full variable domain (missing parts from reference TRBV7-9 and TRBJ2-1): DTGVSQNPRHKITKRGQNVTFRCDPISEHNRLYWYRQTLGQGPEFLTYFQNEAQLEKSRLLSDRFSAERPKGSFSTLEIQRTEQGDSAMYLCASSLAGVQFFGPGTRLTVL.

The chain is built from TRBV7-9 and TRBJ2-3, with D hard to call. The CDR3 sequence is 13 residues long. Germline V gene lookup returns CDR1 SEHNR and CDR2 FQNEAQ (reference sequence). V was trimmed by 1 base and J by 4 bases, leaving 6 bases between them. CDR3 DNA sequence: TGTGCCAGCAGCTTAGACGGAGCAGATACGCAGTATTTT. Its protein product is CASSLDGADTQYF.

This chain connects TRBV9 to TRBJ2-1, with 12 bases aligning to TRBD2. The ends lost 3 bases at V and 6 bases at J; junction bases unmatched: 10. CDR3 length equals 17 residues. Germline V gives CDR1 SGDLS, CDR2 YYNGEE. The CDR3 protein is CASSANPSGRAGNEQFF. CDR3 nucleotides: TGTGCCAGCAGCGCCAATCCTAGCGGGAGGGCCGGCAATGAGCAGTTCTTC.

The chain combines TRBV6-1 with TRBJ1-5; D is possibly TRBD1 (6 bases). V was trimmed by 4 bases and J by 6 bases, leaving 22 bases between them. The germline V gene has CDR1 MNHNS and CDR2 SASEGT. This CDR3 comprises 17 residues. CDR3 DNA sequence: TGTGCCAGCAGTGTTGACCCCCACAGGGAGGGAACTCAGCCCCAGCATTTT. This sequence encodes CASSVDPHREGTQPQHF.

The chain joins TRBV28 to TRBJ2-3, with TRBD2 matching 8 bases. With 1 base clipped from V and 5 bases from J, the junction kept 14 bases outside the gene matches. This CDR3 spans 18 amino acids. CDR1 and CDR2 from the germline V gene are MDHEN and SYDVKM. In DNA form, the CDR3 reads TGTGCCAGCAGTTTATCTAGTGCGGGAGGCTCCACGCGAGATACGCAGTATTTT. Protein product: CASSLSSAGGSTRDTQYF. The variable domain in full, completed from reference TRBV28 and TRBJ2-3, reads DVKVTQSSRYLVKRTGEKVFLECVQDMDHENMFWYRQDPGLGLRLIYFSYDVKMKEKGDIPEGYSVSREKKERFSLILESASTNQTSMYLCASSLSSAGGSTRDTQYFGPGTRLTVL.

The J gene is TRBJ2-7, the V gene TRBV2, with 12 bases matching TRBD2. The CDR3 runs 15 residues. The trim removed 10 bases at V and 5 bases at J, leaving 12 bases unmatched. Germline V gene lookup returns CDR1 SNHLY and CDR2 FYNNEI. The CDR3 nucleotides read TGTGCCACCTCGGTGGGACTAGCGGGTAGAAACGAGCAGTACTTC. Amino acid sequence: CATSVGLAGRNEQYF.

The chain has TRBV14 and TRBJ2-7, with no clear D. V lost 5 bases to trimming and J lost 3 bases, with 14 bases between them. Germline V gives CDR1 SGHDN, CDR2 FVKESK. The CDR3 covers 14 residues. In DNA form, the CDR3 reads TGTGCCAGCAGCGCGCTAATAGGTTTCTACGAGCAGTACTTC. Translated: CASSALIGFYEQYF.